This T cell receptor (beta chain) comes out of a study of shared T cell receptors in the human thymus (dated by TCRdb to the early 2020s). Concerning the study at large: The study examined how the human thymus generates shared, self-reactive T-cell receptor alpha chains.

From the cysteine up to the phenylalanine, the CDR3 has a length of 16 residues. Only the CDR3 region is kept as DNA, spanning 48 bases read in frame from base 1. In the germline V gene (reference sequence), CDR1 corresponds to MNHNY and CDR2 to SVGAGI. The trim is 4 bases for V and 3 bases for J, with a gap of 16 bases between the germline ends. Libraries came from the immunoSEQ multiplex PCR assay. Not all clones reach the TCRdb copy of this immuneACCESS table, which keeps in-frame sequences only. Checked studies attribute under half of the gap to unresolved V genes and leave the rest unexplained. For this sample there are about 660,000 clones; more than 70% appear just once. The ten top clones hold 0.009% to 0.0095% of the sample. In the case of this clone: No antigen is known for it. Per-base quality was not reported, and no clone a single base away is much larger than it.

This sample was shared with a second study, whose subject was human thymus T cells. That second report states: The donors were immunologically healthy infants in Finland who had open corrective cardiac surgery for congenital heart defects. Thymus tissue was collected as surgical resects that were removed during corrective cardiac surgery. V and J gene segment usage appeared biased in both thymic and peripheral blood repertoires. The related research reported highly overlapping thymic TCR repertoires among unrelated individuals. The study described the TCR alpha and beta repertoires in under ten infant thymus samples and a handful of matching peripheral blood samples. The infant donors were about 7 to 244 days old, and the cohort included over five males and two females. After being mechanically released from the tissue, thymocytes were kept at -70 degrees C in pellets of roughly 10-30 million cells. Genomic DNA was extracted from frozen cell pellets with a QIAsymphony instrument. The immunoSEQ multiplex PCR assay was used to amplify the TCRB and TCRAD loci from a standardized quantity of quality-controlled genomic DNA. The amplicons covered the V(D)J region and were long enough to include the CDR3 and to identify the V and J genes. Through the commercial immunoSEQ service, the amplicons were sequenced on an Illumina platform. Primer bias and sequencing errors were corrected as previously described, and TCRAD and TCRB definitions were based on the IMGT database. The repertoires were analysed using immunoSEQ Analyzer 3.0 and VDJTools for basic statistics, V/J segment usage, diversity estimates, rarefaction and pairwise overlap. Chao1, ChaoE, Efron-Thisted, Shannon and inverse Simpson indices were used to estimate diversity, which was also estimated on datasets down-sampled to the smallest sample. Repertoire overlap was determined by strict matching of CDR3 nucleotide sequence, V gene and J gene, and Jaccard-based multidimensional scaling clustering was applied. On average, thymus samples yielded 810,000 or so unique TCRB clonotypes, whereas blood samples yielded some 85,000.

The sequencing sample was made of thymocytes. Rearrangement joined TRBV6-6 to TRBJ1-3, with no reliable assignment of the D segment. The TCR sequence derives from a boy younger than two with a congenital heart defect. Donor details come from another sample of the same person, matched by shared clones. CDR3 region: CASSSVGVSIGNTIYF. The bases read TGTGCCAGCAGTTCGGTCGGAGTCTCGATTGGAAACACCATATATTTT.